These 25 T cell receptor beta chains originate from one sample sequenced in a study of blood T cell repertoires in COVID-19. Clones were sequenced by immunoSEQ multiplex PCR, and TCRdb holds only the in-frame ones, with some missing. The data contain about 200,000 clones, 80% of them singletons. Sequencing was carried out using peripheral blood. The receptors come from a human donor in a cohort sampled during active COVID-19.

The chain couples TRBV9 to TRBJ1-3; 7 nucleotides agree with TRBD1. V was clipped by 4 bases and J by 0 bases; unmatched bases: 7. The CDR3 sequence is 16 residues long. The germline V gene has CDR1 SGDLS and CDR2 YYNGEE. Here the CDR3 DNA reads TGTGCCAGCAGCCTAAGCCAGGGGGTCTCTGGAAACACCATATATTTT. Amino acids: CASSLSQGVSGNTIYF.

This rearrangement joins TRBV5-1 to TRBJ2-2; D may be TRBD1 (5 bases). In germline, CDR1 is SGHRS, CDR2 YFSETQ. The CDR3 extends over 15 amino acids. V was clipped by 3 bases and J by 2 bases, with 11 bases between them. CDR3 protein: CASSYFRENTGELFF. The CDR3 DNA sequence: TGCGCCAGCAGCTACTTCAGGGAAAACACCGGGGAGCTGTTTTTT.

The genes are TRBV6-1 and TRBJ1-2, with 11 bases fitting TRBD1. The CDR3 length is 16 residues. Trimming at V came to 5 bases and at J to 6 bases, leaving 11 bases not matched to a gene. Germline V lookup: CDR1 MNHNS, CDR2 SASEGT. CDR3 residues: CASSQGAGTGGNGYTF. In nucleotides, the CDR3 is TGTGCCAGCAGTCAAGGCGCCGGGACAGGGGGTAATGGCTACACCTTC.

The rearrangement links TRBV5-8 to TRBJ2-1; D may be TRBD1 (6 bases). V lost 4 bases and J lost 5, with 10 bases in between. The CDR3 covers 13 residues. Germline CDR1 and CDR2: SGHTS and YDEGEE. The CDR3 loop is CASSPDRNNEQFF. The DNA for the CDR3 is TGTGCCAGCAGCCCGGACAGAAACAATGAGCAGTTCTTC.

The chain employs TRBV6-6 and TRBJ2-6; D remains unclear. V lost 8 bases, J lost 0 bases, and 14 bases lay in between. The CDR3 covers 16 residues. Germline assignment: CDR1 MNHNY and CDR2 SVGAGI (reference sequence). The CDR3 spells CASQRAEYSGANVLTF. CDR3 nucleotide sequence: TGTGCCAGCCAACGAGCCGAGTACTCTGGGGCCAACGTCCTGACTTTC.

The CDR3 protein is CASSSAGTGNQPQHF. The CDR3 bases are TGTGCCAGCAGCTCTGCCGGGACAGGGAATCAGCCCCAGCATTTT. This chain joins TRBV7-9 and TRBJ1-5; TRBD1 matches at 9 bases. Germline V gene sequence: CDR1 SEHNR, CDR2 FQNEAQ (reference sequence). The V gene end was trimmed by 4 bases and the J gene end by 4 bases; junction bases not matched to a gene: 5. The CDR3 spans 15 residues.

This rearrangement joins TRBV9 to TRBJ2-1, with TRBD2 matching 7 bases. The CDR3 length is 16 residues. V lost 4 bases and J lost 4; bases outside the gene matches: 11. CDR1 and CDR2 (germline): SGDLS, YYNGEE. CDR3 sequence (DNA): TGTGCCAGCAGCCCTTCGACCGGGACTACATACAATGAGCAGTTCTTC. Translating it yields CASSPSTGTTYNEQFF.

J is TRBJ1-5 and V is TRBV6-1, with D uncertain. Germline V CDR1 and CDR2: MNHNS, SASEGT. Trimming shortened V by 2 bases and J by 6 bases, and 20 bases separated the two germline ends. The CDR3 totals 17 residues. The CDR3 sequence: CASSEMNIRRVSQPQHF. The CDR3, as DNA: TGTGCCAGCAGTGAAATGAATATTCGGAGGGTGAGTCAGCCCCAGCATTTT.

The genes are TRBV10-3 and TRBJ1-3; D might be TRBD1 (5 bases). Trimming took off 2 bases at V and 3 bases at J, with 5 bases between the two ends. The CDR3 runs 13 residues. The germline V gene encodes CDR1 ENHRY and CDR2 SYGVKD. The CDR3 bases are TGTGCCATCAGTGAGCAGGGTGGAAACACCATATATTTT. It translates to CAISEQGGNTIYF.

The V call is TRBV4-2, the J call TRBJ1-2; possibly TRBD1 for D (5 bases). CDR1 and CDR2 (germline): LGHNA, YNFKEQ. The CDR3 is made up of 15 amino acids. V was trimmed by 0 bases and J by 4 bases, leaving 12 bases between them. The CDR3 sequence is CASSQDQGPIYGYTF. CDR3 nucleotide sequence: TGTGCCAGCAGCCAAGATCAGGGCCCAATCTATGGCTACACCTTC.

This chain links TRBV9 with TRBJ1-6; TRBD1 agrees at 8 bases. V lost 3 bases to trimming and J lost 10 bases; unmatched junction nucleotides: 9. The CDR3 runs 15 residues. Germline loops: CDR1 SGDLS, CDR2 YYNGEE. CDR3 nucleotide sequence: TGTGCCAGCAGCGCCACGACAGGGGTCGACTCACCCCTCCACTTT. Its translation: CASSATTGVDSPLHF.

This clone was observed once. The chain carries TRBV28 and TRBJ2-2; D is unresolved. Trimming removed 0 bases at V and 4 bases at J, with 3 bases between. CDR3 size: 13 residues. Germline lookup yields CDR1 MDHEN and CDR2 SYDVKM. CDR3 coding DNA: TGTGCCAGCAGTTTATGGGCCACCGGGGAGCTGTTTTTT. Its translation is CASSLWATGELFF.

The genes are TRBV27 and TRBJ2-3; D is ambiguous. The CDR3 is 13 residues long. The V gene's germline CDR1 is MNHEY and CDR2 SMNVEV (reference sequence). Trimming removed 4 bases at V and 6 bases at J, with 11 bases between. The DNA for the CDR3 is TGTGCCAGCAGTTCTCTTCCCGTGGATACGCAGTATTTT. This gives the protein CASSSLPVDTQYF.

In this sample, this clone turned up once. The rearrangement links TRBV19 to TRBJ2-7; 7 nucleotides match TRBD1. The CDR3 is 13 residues long. Germline CDR1 reads LNHDA; CDR2 reads SQIVND (reference sequence). V lost 11 bases, J lost 4 bases, and 11 bases stayed unmatched. The CDR3 DNA reads TGTGCCGCAAAAGGGGGCGAATCGTACGAGCAGTACTTC. This encodes CAAKGGESYEQYF. Full variable domain (missing parts from reference TRBV19 and TRBJ2-7): DGGITQSPKYLFRKEGQNVTLSCEQNLNHDAMYWYRQDPGQGLRLIYYSQIVNDFQKGDIAEGYSVSREKKESFPLTVTSAQKNPTAFYLCAAKGGESYEQYFGPGTRLTVT.

The chain combines TRBV29-1 with TRBJ1-5; possible D gene TRBD1, 6 bases. This CDR3 region has 12 residues. Germline lookup yields CDR1 SQVTM and CDR2 ANQGSEA. V was trimmed by 6 bases and J by 2 bases, leaving 8 bases between them. CDR3 residues: CSVRQGNQPQHF. DNA for the CDR3: TGCAGCGTCCGACAGGGCAATCAGCCCCAGCATTTT. The full variable domain, its missing parts supplied by reference TRBV29-1 and TRBJ1-5, is SAVISQKPSRDICQRGTSLTIQCQVDSQVTMMFWYRQQPGQSLTLIATANQGSEATYESGFVIDKFPISRPNLTFSTLTVSNMSPEDSSIYLCSVRQGNQPQHFGDGTRLSIL.

The chain links TRBV30 to TRBJ2-2, with 7 bases fitting TRBD1. The V segment lost 2 bases and the J segment 4 bases; nucleotides outside the gene matches: 4. Germline V gene lookup returns CDR1 GTSNPN and CDR2 SVGIG (reference sequence). CDR3 length: 14 residues. This CDR3 is CAWSKAGGTGELFF. CDR3 sequence (DNA): TGTGCCTGGAGTAAAGCAGGGGGCACCGGGGAGCTGTTTTTT. Full variable domain (missing parts from reference TRBV30 and TRBJ2-2): SQTIHQWPATLVQPVGSPLSLECTVEGTSNPNLYWYRQAAGRGLQLLFYSVGIGQISSEVPQNLSASRPQDRQFILSSKKLLLSDSGFYLCAWSKAGGTGELFFGEGSRLTVL.

The count of this clone is one. The V and J genes are TRBV4-1 and TRBJ1-2, with D possibly being TRBD1 (6 bases). CDR1 and CDR2 (germline): MGHRA, YSYEKL. This CDR3 region has 16 residues. With 0 bases removed from V and 4 bases from J, the gap between germline ends came to 15 bases. The CDR3 DNA follows: TGCGCCAGCAGCCAAGATAGGGCGGGGGCAAGCTATGGCTACACCTTC. Residues: CASSQDRAGASYGYTF.

The sample holds a few counts of this clone. The V gene is TRBV28, the J gene TRBJ1-6; no clear D gene. The germline V gene encodes CDR1 MDHEN and CDR2 SYDVKM. This CDR3 comprises 13 residues. Trimming left V 7 bases short and J 10 bases short, with 14 bases between. CDR3 region: CASNPGGRSPLHF. The CDR3 nucleotides are TGTGCCAGCAATCCTGGAGGTCGGTCACCCCTCCACTTT.

The chain has TRBV4-3 and TRBJ2-3; TRBD2 aligns across 10 bases. Trimming removed 0 bases from V and 1 base from J; junction bases left unmatched: 10. CDR1 LGHNA and CDR2 YSLEER come from the germline V gene. The CDR3 contains 19 residues. Written as DNA, the CDR3 is TGCGCCAGCAGCCAAGAAGGAAGCGGGGGGGCAGTCGGCACAGATACGCAGTATTTT. This translates into CASSQEGSGGAVGTDTQYF.

The J gene is TRBJ2-7, the V gene TRBV5-1; unclear D gene. V gave up 0 bases and J gave up 0 bases, with 4 bases separating them. This CDR3 has 13 residues. CDR1 and CDR2 from the germline V gene are SGHRS and YFSETQ. The CDR3 region is CASSLDNSYEQYF. The CDR3 bases are TGCGCCAGCAGCTTGGACAACTCCTACGAGCAGTACTTC.

V usage is TRBV5-4 and J usage is TRBJ1-2; the D is unclear. The germline V gene encodes CDR1 SGHNT and CDR2 YYREEE (reference sequence). With 0 bases removed from V and 4 bases from J, the gap between germline ends came to 10 bases. The CDR3 sequence is 14 residues long. CDR3 DNA sequence: TGTGCCAGCAGCTTGGGTGGGAGTCCCTATGGCTACACCTTC. Translated: CASSLGGSPYGYTF.

The CDR3 coding sequence is TGTGCCAGCACCGTGGGGGCTACCACAGATACGCAGTATTTT. Translating it yields CASTVGATTDTQYF. This rearrangement joins TRBV5-4 to TRBJ2-3, with TRBD1 as a possible D gene (6 bases). Trimming shortened V by 6 bases and J by 2 bases, and 13 bases separated the two germline ends. This CDR3 has 14 amino acids. Germline V gene data show CDR1 as SGHNT and CDR2 as YYREEE (reference sequence). The full variable domain, rest sourced from reference TRBV5-4 and TRBJ2-3, is ETGVTQSPTHLIKTRGQQVTLRCSSQSGHNTVSWYQQALGQGPQFIFQYYREEENGRGNFPPRFSGLQFPNYSSELNVNALELDDSALYLCASTVGATTDTQYFGPGTRLTVL.

The rearrangement uses TRBV25-1 and TRBJ2-6; the D is unclear. Trimming shortened V by 8 bases and J by 2 bases, and 7 bases separated the two germline ends. The CDR3 spans 13 residues. Germline V lookup: CDR1 MGHDK, CDR2 SYGVNS. The CDR3 nucleotides read TGTGCCAGCCTGGGCCCTGGGGCCAACGTCCTGACTTTC. It encodes CASLGPGANVLTF.

CDR3 in DNA: TGTGCCACCACTAAACTTGGGACAGCTTCTGGAAACACCATATATTTT. Amino acid sequence: CATTKLGTASGNTIYF. V usage is TRBV15 and J usage is TRBJ1-3, with 7 bases that match TRBD1. CDR3 length equals 16 residues. Germline CDR1 and CDR2: LNHNV and YYDKDF (reference sequence). Trimming at V came to 7 bases and at J to 1 base, leaving 10 bases not matched to a gene.

The rearrangement links TRBV15 to TRBJ2-3; 7 positions agree with TRBD1. CDR1 is LNHNV and CDR2 is YYDKDF in the germline V gene (reference sequence). The CDR3 length is 16 residues. Losses at the gene ends were 0 bases for V and 2 bases for J; bases not matched to a gene: 5. This CDR3 reads CATSRDPDRLTDTQYF. The CDR3 DNA sequence: TGTGCCACCAGCAGAGATCCGGACAGGCTCACAGATACGCAGTATTTT.